What follows describes a single TCR beta chain. Germline CDR1 and CDR2: MDHEN and SYDVKM. Trimming took 7 bases from V and 2 from J; bases not matched to a gene: 18. The CDR3 is 18 amino acids. How the authors handled the data: From reference gene primer amplification, estimates of nucleated cell counts were derived. TCRdb's copy holds only in-frame clones and misses some; the assay was immunoSEQ multiplex PCR. That table supplies the V and J calls and clone size; D and trimming were determined from the DNA. The data contain about 110,000 clones, 80% of them seen just once; the ten biggest clones take up approximately 4.2%. The data were taken from a study of blood T cell repertoires in COVID-19. Study context: Sample material is recorded as cDNA or gDNA derived from T cells, B-cell-depleted T cells, or PBMCs.

The sequencing sample was made of peripheral blood. The V call is TRBV28, the J call TRBJ2-7; 9 positions match TRBD1. This TCR was recovered from a human donor in a cohort sampled during active or convalescent COVID-19. This CDR3 is CASNPVYLRDRVTYEQYF. CDR3 sequence (DNA): TGTGCCAGCAACCCCGTATACCTCCGGGACAGGGTCACCTACGAGCAGTACTTC.